The T cell receptor (beta chain) described here comes from a study of cytomegalovirus exposure and HLA in healthy donors. The donors belonged to the roughly 110-subject validation cohort, separate from the approximately 700-subject first cohort. A word on this clone: The antigen remains undetermined.

Regarding the study as a whole: Associated with cytomegalovirus, according to the listing, were 150 to 200 TCR beta chains. Researchers reported that three CMV-associated chains were confirmed in vitro as CMV antigen-specific. Most observed TCR sequences were rare, whereas some public TCRs were detected in many donors.

The CDR3 loop spans 16 amino acids. Germline lookup yields CDR1 SGHRS and CDR2 YFSETQ. The V gene end was trimmed by 0 bases and the J gene end by 0 bases; junction bases not matched to a gene: 1. The protocol was immunoSEQ multiplex PCR, while the TCRdb copy is restricted to in-frame clones and leaves out a portion. The sample holds 100,000 to 150,000 clones, roughly 89% seen once. This sequence was found in a young woman in good health and CMV-seronegative. The chain joins TRBV5-1 to TRBJ2-2, with 8 bases matching TRBD2. The sample taken for sequencing was PBMCs. The CDR3 DNA is TGCGCCAGCAGCTTGGCAGCGGGGGCGAACACCGGGGAGCTGTTTTTT. It specifies CASSLAAGANTGELFF.